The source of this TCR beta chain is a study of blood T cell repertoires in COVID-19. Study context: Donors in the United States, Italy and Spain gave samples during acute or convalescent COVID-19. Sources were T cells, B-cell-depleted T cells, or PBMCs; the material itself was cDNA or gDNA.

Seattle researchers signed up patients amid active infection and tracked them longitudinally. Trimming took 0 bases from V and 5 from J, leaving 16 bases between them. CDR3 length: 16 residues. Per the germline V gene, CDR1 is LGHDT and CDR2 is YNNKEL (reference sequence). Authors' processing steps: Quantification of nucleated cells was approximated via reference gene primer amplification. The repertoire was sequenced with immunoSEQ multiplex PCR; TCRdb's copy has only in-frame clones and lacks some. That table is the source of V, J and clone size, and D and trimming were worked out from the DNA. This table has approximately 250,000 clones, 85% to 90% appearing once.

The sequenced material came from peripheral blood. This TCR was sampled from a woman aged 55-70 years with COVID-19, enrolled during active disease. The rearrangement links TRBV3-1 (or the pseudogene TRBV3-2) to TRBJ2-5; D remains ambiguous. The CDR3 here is CASSQDLGQNRETQYF. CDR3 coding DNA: TGTGCCAGCAGCCAAGATCTGGGCCAAAATAGGGAGACCCAGTACTTC.